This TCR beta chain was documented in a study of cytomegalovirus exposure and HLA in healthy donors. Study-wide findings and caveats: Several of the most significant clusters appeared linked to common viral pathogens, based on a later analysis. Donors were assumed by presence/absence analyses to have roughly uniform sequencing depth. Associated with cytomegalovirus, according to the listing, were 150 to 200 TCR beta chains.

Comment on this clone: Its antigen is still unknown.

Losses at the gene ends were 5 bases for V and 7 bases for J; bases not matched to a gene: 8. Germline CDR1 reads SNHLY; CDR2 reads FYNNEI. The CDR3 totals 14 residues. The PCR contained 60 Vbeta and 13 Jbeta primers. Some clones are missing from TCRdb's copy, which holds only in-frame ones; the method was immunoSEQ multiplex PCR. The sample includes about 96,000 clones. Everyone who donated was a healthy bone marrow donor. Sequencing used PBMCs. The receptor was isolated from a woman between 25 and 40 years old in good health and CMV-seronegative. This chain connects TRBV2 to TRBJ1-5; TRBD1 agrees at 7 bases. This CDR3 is CASSIGQEGQPQHF. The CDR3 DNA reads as TGTGCCAGCAGTATAGGACAGGAGGGCCAGCCCCAGCATTTT.